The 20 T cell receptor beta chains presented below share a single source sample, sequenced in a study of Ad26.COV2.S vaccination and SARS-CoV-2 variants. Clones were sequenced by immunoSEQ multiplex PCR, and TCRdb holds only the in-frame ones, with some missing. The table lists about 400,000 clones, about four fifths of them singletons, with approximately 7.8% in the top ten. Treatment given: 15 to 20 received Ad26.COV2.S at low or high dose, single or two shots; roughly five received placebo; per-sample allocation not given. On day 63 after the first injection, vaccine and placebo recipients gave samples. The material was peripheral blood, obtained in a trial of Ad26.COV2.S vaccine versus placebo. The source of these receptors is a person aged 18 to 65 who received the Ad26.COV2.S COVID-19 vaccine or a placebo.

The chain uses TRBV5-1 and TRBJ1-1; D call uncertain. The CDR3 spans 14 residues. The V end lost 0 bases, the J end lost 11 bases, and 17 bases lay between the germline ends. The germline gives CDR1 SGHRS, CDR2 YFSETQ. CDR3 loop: CASSLADPLVKAFF. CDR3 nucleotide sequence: TGCGCCAGCAGCTTGGCGGACCCACTCGTGAAGGCTTTCTTT.

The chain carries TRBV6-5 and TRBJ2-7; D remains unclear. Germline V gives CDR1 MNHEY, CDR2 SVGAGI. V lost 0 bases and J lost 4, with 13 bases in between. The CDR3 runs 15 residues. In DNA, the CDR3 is TGTGCCAGCAGTTACTCGAGAACAGCACATTACGAGCAGTACTTC. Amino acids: CASSYSRTAHYEQYF.

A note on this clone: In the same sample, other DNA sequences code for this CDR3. The CDR3: CATSPTGGIYEQYF. The CDR3 DNA sequence: TGTGCCACCAGTCCCACAGGGGGAATTTACGAGCAGTACTTC. The chain couples TRBV19 to TRBJ2-7; 8 bases fit TRBD1. The CDR3 spans 14 residues. V dropped 10 bases and J dropped 4; count of bases not matched to a gene: 12. The germline gives CDR1 LNHDA, CDR2 SQIVND (reference sequence).

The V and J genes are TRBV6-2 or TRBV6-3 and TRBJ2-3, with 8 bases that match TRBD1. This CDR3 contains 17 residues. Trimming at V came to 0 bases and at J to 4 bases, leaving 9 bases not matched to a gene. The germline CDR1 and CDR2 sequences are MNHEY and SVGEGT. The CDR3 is CASSYSTDRGYADTQYF. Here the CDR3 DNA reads TGTGCCAGCAGTTACTCGACCGACAGGGGATATGCAGATACGCAGTATTTT.

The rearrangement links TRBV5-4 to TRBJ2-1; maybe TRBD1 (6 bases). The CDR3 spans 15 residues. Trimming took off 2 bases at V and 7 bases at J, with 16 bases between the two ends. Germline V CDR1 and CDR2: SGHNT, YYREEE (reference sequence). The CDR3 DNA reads TGTGCCAGCAGCTTATACAGGGCGGTAGGGAATGAGCAGTTCTTC. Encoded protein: CASSLYRAVGNEQFF.

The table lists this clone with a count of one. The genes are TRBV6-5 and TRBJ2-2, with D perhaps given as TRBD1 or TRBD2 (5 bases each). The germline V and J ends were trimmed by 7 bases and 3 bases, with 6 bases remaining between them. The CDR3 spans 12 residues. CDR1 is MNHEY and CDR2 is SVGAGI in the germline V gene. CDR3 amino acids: CASMGDTGELFF. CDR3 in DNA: TGTGCCAGCATGGGGGACACCGGGGAGCTGTTTTTT.

The CDR3 region is CASDSGETDTQYF. The CDR3 region has the DNA TGTGCCAGTGACAGCGGGGAAACAGATACGCAGTATTTT. The V and J genes are TRBV12-3 or TRBV12-4 and TRBJ2-3, with 7 bases lining up with TRBD2. V lost 9 bases to trimming and J lost 3 bases; unmatched junction nucleotides: 6. CDR3 length equals 13 residues.

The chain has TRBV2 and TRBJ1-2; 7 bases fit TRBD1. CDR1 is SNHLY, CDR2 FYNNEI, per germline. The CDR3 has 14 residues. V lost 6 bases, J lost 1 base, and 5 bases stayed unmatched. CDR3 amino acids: CASRRQGRNYGYTF. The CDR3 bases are TGTGCCAGCAGGCGACAGGGACGTAACTATGGCTACACCTTC.

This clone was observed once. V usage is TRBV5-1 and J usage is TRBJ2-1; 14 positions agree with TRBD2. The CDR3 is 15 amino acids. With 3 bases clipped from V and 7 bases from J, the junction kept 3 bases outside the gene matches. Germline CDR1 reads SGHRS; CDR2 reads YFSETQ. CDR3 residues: CASSSRLAGGNEQFF. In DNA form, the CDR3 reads TGCGCCAGCAGCTCCCGACTAGCGGGGGGGAATGAGCAGTTCTTC.

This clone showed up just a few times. The CDR3 sequence is CASSASLVSGNTIYF. CDR3 nucleotide sequence: TGTGCCAGCAGCGCAAGCCTCGTCTCTGGAAACACCATATATTTT. V and J are TRBV9 and TRBJ1-3; D is undetermined. Germline values: CDR1 SGDLS, CDR2 YYNGEE. V was cut by 3 bases and J by 0 bases, with 10 bases left in between. The CDR3 loop spans 15 amino acids.

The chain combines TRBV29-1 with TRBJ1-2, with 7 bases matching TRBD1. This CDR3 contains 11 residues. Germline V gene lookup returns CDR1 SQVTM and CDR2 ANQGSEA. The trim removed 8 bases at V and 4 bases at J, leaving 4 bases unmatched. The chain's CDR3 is CSSWTGYGYTF. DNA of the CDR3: TGCAGCTCATGGACAGGCTATGGCTACACCTTC.

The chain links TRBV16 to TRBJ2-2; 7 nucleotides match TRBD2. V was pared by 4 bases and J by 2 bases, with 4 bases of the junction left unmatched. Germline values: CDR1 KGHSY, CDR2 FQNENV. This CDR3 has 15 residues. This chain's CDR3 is CASSLRGGNTGELFF. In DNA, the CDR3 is TGTGCCAGCAGCCTGCGCGGGGGAAACACCGGGGAGCTGTTTTTT. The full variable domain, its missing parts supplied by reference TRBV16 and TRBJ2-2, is GEEVAQTPKHLVRGEGQKAKLYCAPIKGHSYVFWYQQVLKNEFKFLISFQNENVFDETGMPKERFSAKCLPNSPCSLEIQATKLEDSAVYFCASSLRGGNTGELFFGEGSRLTVL.

DNA of the CDR3: TGTGCCAGCACCCCCGACCCTCTAGTAAATCTGTTTTTT. Translating it yields CASTPDPLVNLFF. This chain links TRBV25-1 with TRBJ2-2; D gene ambiguous. The V end was cut by 7 bases, the J end by 14 bases, with 20 bases between. The CDR3 contains 13 residues. The germline gives CDR1 MGHDK, CDR2 SYGVNS.

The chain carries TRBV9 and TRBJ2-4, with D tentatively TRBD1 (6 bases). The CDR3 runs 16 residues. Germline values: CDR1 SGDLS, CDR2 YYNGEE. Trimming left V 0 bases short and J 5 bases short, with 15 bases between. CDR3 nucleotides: TGTGCCAGCAGCGTAGAGCTAACAGGGACGCAAAACATTCAGTACTTC. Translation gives CASSVELTGTQNIQYF.

The CDR3 is CASSPTTTGFGELFF. The CDR3 DNA sequence: TGTGCCAGCAGCCCGACTACTACAGGTTTCGGGGAGCTGTTTTTT. V and J are TRBV7-3 and TRBJ2-2; D is possibly TRBD1 or TRBD2 (5 bases each). With 5 bases removed from V and 7 bases from J, the gap between germline ends came to 17 bases. Per germline, CDR1 SGHTA and CDR2 FQGTGA. This CDR3 region has 15 residues.

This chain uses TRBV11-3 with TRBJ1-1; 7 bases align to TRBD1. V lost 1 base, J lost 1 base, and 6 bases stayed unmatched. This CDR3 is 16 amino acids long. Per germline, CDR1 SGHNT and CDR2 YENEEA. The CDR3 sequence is CASSLVTGVRNTEAFF. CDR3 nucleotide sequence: TGTGCCAGCAGCTTAGTAACAGGGGTGAGGAACACTGAAGCTTTCTTT.

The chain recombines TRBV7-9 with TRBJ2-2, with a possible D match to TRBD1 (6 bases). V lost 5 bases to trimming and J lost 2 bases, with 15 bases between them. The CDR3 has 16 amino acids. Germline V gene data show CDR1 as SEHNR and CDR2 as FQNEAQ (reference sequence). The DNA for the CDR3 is TGTGCCAGCAGCCCCCGGGCAGGGGCCAACACCGGGGAGCTGTTTTTT. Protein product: CASSPRAGANTGELFF.

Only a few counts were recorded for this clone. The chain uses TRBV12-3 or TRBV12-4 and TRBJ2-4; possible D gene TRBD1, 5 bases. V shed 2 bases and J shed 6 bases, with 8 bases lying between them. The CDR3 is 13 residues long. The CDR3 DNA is TGTGCCAGCAGTTTACCAGGGCCAAACATTCAGTACTTC. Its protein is CASSLPGPNIQYF.

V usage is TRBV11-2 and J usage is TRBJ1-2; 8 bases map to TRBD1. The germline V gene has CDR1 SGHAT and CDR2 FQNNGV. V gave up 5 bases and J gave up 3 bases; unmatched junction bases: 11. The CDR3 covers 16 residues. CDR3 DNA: TGTGCCAGCAGCCTAATTTTTCAGGGGGCGGACTATGGCTACACCTTC. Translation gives CASSLIFQGADYGYTF.

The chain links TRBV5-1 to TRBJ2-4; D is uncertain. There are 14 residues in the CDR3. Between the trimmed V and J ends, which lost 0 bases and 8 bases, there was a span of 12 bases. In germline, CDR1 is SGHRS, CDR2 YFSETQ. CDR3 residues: CASSLDLGWHIQYF. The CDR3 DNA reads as TGCGCCAGCAGCTTGGACCTGGGTTGGCACATTCAGTACTTC.